The rows below give T cell receptor beta chains drawn from one sample of a study of T cell responses to AZD1222 COVID-19 vaccine. The method was immunoSEQ multiplex PCR; TCRdb's version includes in-frame clones alone and lacks a portion of them. The sample records over 130,000 clones, around 89% being singletons. The sample here was peripheral blood, taken 28 days after the second AZD1222 dose. The receptors here all came from an adult who received the AZD1222 COVID-19 vaccine. Each CDR3 is given with its conserved first and last residue. D genes are given only for firm matches. Rows may omit the clone size; those that give it use once, few, many or a size class.

TRBV15,NA,NA,TRBJ1-2,TGTGCCACCAGCAGAATGACAGGTCGTTCGGCTGGCTACACCTTC,CATSRMTGRSAGYTF
TRBV5-1,NA,TRBD2,TRBJ2-5,TGCGCCAGCACCTCCATACCCGGGGGGTTAGAGACCCAGTACTTC,CASTSIPGGLETQYF
TRBV18,once,NA,TRBJ1-6,TGTGCCAGCTCACCACCGCAGGGTCCTAGTTCACCCCTCCACTTT,CASSPPQGPSSPLHF
TRBV5-1,NA,NA,TRBJ1-1,TGCGCCAGCAGTTTTCAGGGGTTTGACACTGAAGCTTTCTTT,CASSFQGFDTEAFF
TRBV14,NA,NA,TRBJ1-1,TGTGCCAGCAGCCAAATGGCGACTGAAGCTTTCTTT,CASSQMATEAFF
TRBV2,NA,NA,TRBJ1-6,TGTGCCACGCAACAAAGCGGGGGCCAAAGCTCCTATAATTCACCCCTCCACTTT,CATQQSGGQSSYNSPLHF
TRBV4-1,NA,TRBD2,TRBJ2-1,TGCGCCAGCAGCATGACTAGCGGGAGGAATGAGCAGTTCTTC,CASSMTSGRNEQFF
TRBV18,NA,TRBD1,TRBJ1-5,TGTGCCAGCTCACCACAGGGGGCGAGGGATCAGCCCCAGCATTTT,CASSPQGARDQPQHF
TRBV6-2/TRBV6-3,few,NA,TRBJ1-1,TGTGCCAGCAGTTACTCGCGGGAGACTGAAGCTTTCTTT,CASSYSRETEAFF
TRBV19,NA,NA,TRBJ1-2,TGTGCCAGTAGCAGAGAATATGGCTACACCTTC,CASSREYGYTF
TRBV6-5,NA,TRBD1,TRBJ1-2,TGTGCCAGCAGGGGGACAGTCGATGGCTACACCTTC,CASRGTVDGYTF
TRBV7-2,NA,NA,TRBJ1-6,TGTGCCAGCAGCTTAGAGCGGGGGGCAGATAATTCACCCCTCCACTTT,CASSLERGADNSPLHF
TRBV2,NA,NA,TRBJ1-1,TGTGCCGGCCGAGTCAGGGACACTGAAGCTTTCTTT,CAGRVRDTEAFF
TRBV3-1/TRBV3-2,NA,TRBD2,TRBJ2-7,TGTGCCAGCAGCGGTAGCGGGAGGGCCTACGAGCAGTACTTC,CASSGSGRAYEQYF
TRBV19,NA,TRBD1,TRBJ1-4,TGTGCCAGTAGTAGCCAACAGGGGGCTCGGGAAAAACTGTTTTTT,CASSSQQGAREKLFF
TRBV6-5,NA,NA,TRBJ2-3,TGTGCCAGCAGATTCCAGGGGTATGCAGATACGCAGTATTTT,CASRFQGYADTQYF
TRBV28,NA,NA,TRBJ1-4,TGTGCCAGCACCACAGACAGTATAAATGAAAAACTGTTTTTT,CASTTDSINEKLFF
TRBV2,NA,NA,TRBJ2-5,TGTGCCAGCAGCGGAGCGGAGAACCAAGAGACCCAGTACTTC,CASSGAENQETQYF
TRBV7-2,NA,TRBD1,TRBJ1-4,TGTGCCAGCAGCGTCGCCGGGACAGGGGATGAAAAACTGTTTTTT,CASSVAGTGDEKLFF
TRBV6-5,NA,TRBD2,TRBJ2-1,TGTGCCACCTTAGCGGGAGGCTTCAATGAGCAGTTCTTC,CATLAGGFNEQFF
TRBV6-2/TRBV6-3,NA,NA,TRBJ1-1,TGTGCCAGCAGTTACGGCTCCTTAGGGGACACTGAAGCTTTCTTT,CASSYGSLGDTEAFF
TRBV11-1,NA,TRBD1,TRBJ2-7,TGTGCCAGCAGCAGGGACAGCTACGAGCAGTACTTC,CASSRDSYEQYF
TRBV5-1,NA,TRBD1,TRBJ2-3,TGCGCCAGCAGTCCGGGACAGGAAGGCACAGATACGCAGTATTTT,CASSPGQEGTDTQYF
TRBV5-1,NA,NA,TRBJ2-3,TGCGCCAGCAGCTTTACCACAGATACGCAGTATTTT,CASSFTTDTQYF
TRBV30,NA,NA,TRBJ2-4,TGTGCCTGGGAAGGGGAGCGCATTCAGTACTTC,CAWEGERIQYF
TRBV9,NA,NA,TRBJ1-5,TGTGCCAGCAGCCAAACGACTGGGACGTGGATGCCATATAGCAATCAGCCCCAGCATTTT,CASSQTTGTWMPYSNQPQHF
TRBV7-3,NA,NA,TRBJ2-1,TGTGCCAGCAGCTATGACATAACCTCCTACAATGAGCAGTTCTTC,CASSYDITSYNEQFF
TRBV7-3,NA,NA,TRBJ1-2,TGTGCCAGCAGCTTACGGGGTAATAGTGGCTACACCTTC,CASSLRGNSGYTF
TRBV28,NA,NA,TRBJ1-2,TGTGCCAGCACCCAAATTGGGGGGGGCTATGGCTACACCTTC,CASTQIGGGYGYTF
TRBV28,NA,NA,TRBJ2-7,TGTGCCAGCAGTTTAAACCAGAAAACCTACGAGCAGTACTTC,CASSLNQKTYEQYF
TRBV4-3,NA,NA,TRBJ1-1,TGCGCCAGCAGCCAAGATTTCGGTAACACTGAAGCTTTCTTT,CASSQDFGNTEAFF
TRBV30,NA,NA,TRBJ2-1,TGTGCCTGGAGTGTAGCTGCTTTTCAGTTCTTC,CAWSVAAFQFF
TRBV5-1,NA,NA,TRBJ1-3,TGCGCCAGCAGCTCGCCGGGAATTACTGGAAACACCATATATTTT,CASSSPGITGNTIYF
TRBV27,NA,NA,TRBJ2-7,TGTGCCAGCAGTTCCCCCCCAGGGTCCTACGAGCAGTACTTC,CASSSPPGSYEQYF
TRBV6-4,NA,NA,TRBJ1-6,TGTGCCAGCAGTGACTCGAGGACGTCGCCCCTCCACTTT,CASSDSRTSPLHF
TRBV27,NA,NA,TRBJ1-1,TGTGCCAGCAGTTTATACCCCGGAATCGGGGCCACTGAAGCTTTCTTT,CASSLYPGIGATEAFF
TRBV6-6,NA,TRBD1,TRBJ1-1,TGTGCCAGCAGAAGGGACAGTGAAGCTTTCTTT,CASRRDSEAFF
TRBV7-2,NA,TRBD1,TRBJ1-1,TGTGCCAGCAGCACCGGACAGGGGGCGGGTGCTGAAGCTTTCTTT,CASSTGQGAGAEAFF
TRBV6-5,NA,NA,TRBJ2-1,TGTGCCAGCGCCCGGGGTCCAAGCTACAATGAGCAGTTCTTC,CASARGPSYNEQFF
TRBV5-1,NA,NA,TRBJ2-3,TGCGCCAGCAGGGACGGCACAGATACGCAGTATTTT,CASRDGTDTQYF
TRBV11-3,NA,NA,TRBJ2-7,TGTGCCAGCAGCTTAGAGCGGAACTACGAGCAGTACTTC,CASSLERNYEQYF
TRBV5-1,NA,TRBD2,TRBJ2-5,TGCGCCAGCAGCTTCGAGACTAGCGGCGCACAGTACTTC,CASSFETSGAQYF
TRBV6-5,NA,NA,TRBJ1-2,TGTGCCAGCGTGAGAGATCGGGAAGGCTACACCTTC,CASVRDREGYTF
TRBV5-1,NA,TRBD1,TRBJ1-1,TGCGCCAGCGGGCAGACAGGGCATTCTGAAGCTTTCTTT,CASGQTGHSEAFF
TRBV11-1,NA,NA,TRBJ1-6,TGTGCCAGCAGCTTAGGGGGGTCACAGGACTCACCCCTCCACTTT,CASSLGGSQDSPLHF
TRBV7-8,NA,NA,TRBJ2-7,TGTGCCAGCAGATCATTTGGCAGGAGGTTCTACGAGCAGTACTTC,CASRSFGRRFYEQYF
TRBV6-5,NA,TRBD2,TRBJ2-1,TGTGCCAGCAGCATACTAGCGGGGGCCTACAATGAGCAGTTCTTC,CASSILAGAYNEQFF
TRBV2,NA,TRBD2,TRBJ2-3,TGTGCCAGCAGGGCTATCGTAAGAGCGGGGGGCACAGATACGCAGTATTTT,CASRAIVRAGGTDTQYF